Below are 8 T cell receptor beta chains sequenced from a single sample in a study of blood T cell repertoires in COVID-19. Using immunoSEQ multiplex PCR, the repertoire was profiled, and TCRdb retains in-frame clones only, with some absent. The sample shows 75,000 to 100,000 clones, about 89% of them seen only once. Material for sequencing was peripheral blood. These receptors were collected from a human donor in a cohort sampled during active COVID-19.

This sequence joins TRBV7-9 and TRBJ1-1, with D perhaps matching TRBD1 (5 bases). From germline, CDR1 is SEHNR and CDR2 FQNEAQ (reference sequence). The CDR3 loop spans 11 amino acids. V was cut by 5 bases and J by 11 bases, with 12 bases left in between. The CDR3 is CASSAEGRAFF. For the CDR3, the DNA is TGTGCCAGCAGCGCGGAGGGGAGGGCTTTCTTT.

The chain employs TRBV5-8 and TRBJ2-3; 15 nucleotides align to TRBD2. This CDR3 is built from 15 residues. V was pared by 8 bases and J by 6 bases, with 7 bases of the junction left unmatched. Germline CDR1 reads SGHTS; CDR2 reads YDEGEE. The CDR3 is CASERTSGRADTQYF. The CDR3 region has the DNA TGTGCCAGTGAAAGGACTAGCGGGAGGGCCGATACGCAGTATTTT.

CDR3 sequence reads: CASSQEAGTSEAFF. Here the CDR3 DNA reads TGTGCCAGCAGCCAAGAGGCAGGGACTTCTGAAGCTTTCTTT. The chain uses TRBV4-2 and TRBJ1-1; possibly TRBD1 for D (5 bases). CDR3 length: 14 amino acids. The germline V gene encodes CDR1 LGHNA and CDR2 YNFKEQ. With 0 bases removed from V and 6 bases from J, the gap between germline ends came to 11 bases.

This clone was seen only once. CDR3 in DNA: TGTGCCAGCAGCCAAAGACAGGGGTACTACAATGAGCAGTTCTTC. Protein product: CASSQRQGYYNEQFF. The chain has TRBV7-3 and TRBJ2-1, with TRBD1 matching 8 bases. Germline V gene lookup returns CDR1 SGHTA and CDR2 FQGTGA. This CDR3 contains 15 residues. V trimming: 5 bases; J trimming: 3 bases; junction bases outside the gene matches: 6.

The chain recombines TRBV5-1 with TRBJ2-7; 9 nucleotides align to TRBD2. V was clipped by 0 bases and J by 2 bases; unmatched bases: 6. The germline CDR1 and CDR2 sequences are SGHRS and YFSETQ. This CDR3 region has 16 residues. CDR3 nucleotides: TGCGCCAGCAGCTTGGCCAGGGCTAGCGGGACCTACGAGCAGTACTTC. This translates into CASSLARASGTYEQYF.

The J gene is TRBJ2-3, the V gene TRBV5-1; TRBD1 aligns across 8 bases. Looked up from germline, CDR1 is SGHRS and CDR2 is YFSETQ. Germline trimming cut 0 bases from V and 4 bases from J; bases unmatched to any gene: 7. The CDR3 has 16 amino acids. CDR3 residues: CASSLGGRGPADTQYF. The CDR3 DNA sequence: TGCGCCAGCAGCTTGGGAGGCAGGGGGCCGGCAGATACGCAGTATTTT.

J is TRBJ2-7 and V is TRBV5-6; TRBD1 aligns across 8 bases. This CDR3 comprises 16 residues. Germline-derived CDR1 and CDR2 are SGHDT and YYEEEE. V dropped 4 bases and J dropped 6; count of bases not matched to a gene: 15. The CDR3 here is CASSDYSQGVAGEQYF. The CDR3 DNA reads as TGTGCCAGCAGCGACTATTCACAGGGGGTGGCGGGCGAGCAGTACTTC. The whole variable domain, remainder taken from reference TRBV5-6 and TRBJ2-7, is DAGVTQSPTHLIKTRGQQVTLRCSPKSGHDTVSWYQQALGQGPQFIFQYYEEEERQRGNFPDRFSGHQFPNYSSELNVNALLLGDSALYLCASSDYSQGVAGEQYFGPGTRLTVT.

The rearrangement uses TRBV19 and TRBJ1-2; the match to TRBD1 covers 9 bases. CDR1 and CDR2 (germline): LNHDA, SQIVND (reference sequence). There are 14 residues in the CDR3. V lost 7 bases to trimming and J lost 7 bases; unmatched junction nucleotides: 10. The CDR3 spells CASMDRGQGIGYTF. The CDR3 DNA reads TGTGCCAGTATGGATCGCGGACAGGGGATTGGCTACACCTTC. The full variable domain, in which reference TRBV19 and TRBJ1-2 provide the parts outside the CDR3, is DGGITQSPKYLFRKEGQNVTLSCEQNLNHDAMYWYRQDPGQGLRLIYYSQIVNDFQKGDIAEGYSVSREKKESFPLTVTSAQKNPTAFYLCASMDRGQGIGYTFGSGTRLTVV.